The 13 T cell receptor beta chains presented below share a single source sample, sequenced in a study of shared clonotypes between healthy human individuals. The repertoire was sequenced with immunoSEQ multiplex PCR; TCRdb's copy has only in-frame clones and lacks some. The table lists 490,000 or so clones, 75% to 85% of them singletons. The sequenced sample consisted of PBMCs. These receptors came from a woman between 40 and 55 years old in good health. Some clones in this sample may be carry-over from other donors' samples.

This rearrangement joins TRBV6-1 to TRBJ2-3; the match to TRBD2 covers 8 bases. The CDR3 totals 15 residues. The trim removed 4 bases at V and 6 bases at J, leaving 9 bases unmatched. Germline V gene lookup returns CDR1 MNHNS and CDR2 SASEGT. This CDR3 reads CASSGQTSVMDTQYF. DNA of the CDR3: TGTGCCAGCAGTGGCCAGACTAGCGTCATGGATACGCAGTATTTT.

This chain connects TRBV5-1 to TRBJ2-7; 10 nucleotides agree with TRBD2. CDR1 is SGHRS, CDR2 YFSETQ, per germline. This CDR3 has 14 amino acids. J lost 6 bases, V lost 2 bases, and 5 bases had no gene match. CDR3 region: CASSLEAGGREQYF. DNA of the CDR3: TGCGCCAGCAGCTTAGAAGCGGGAGGGCGCGAGCAGTACTTC.

The rearrangement links TRBV6-5 to TRBJ1-2; D is uncertain. Germline loops: CDR1 MNHEY, CDR2 SVGAGI. This CDR3 spans 13 amino acids. Trimming took off 1 base at V and 8 bases at J, with 11 bases between the two ends. This chain's CDR3 is CASSYLWGSGYTF. CDR3 sequence (DNA): TGTGCCAGCAGTTACTTGTGGGGATCGGGCTACACCTTC.

The rearrangement links TRBV28 to TRBJ1-2; 9 bases match TRBD1. CDR3 length: 15 residues. V gave up 6 bases and J gave up 4 bases; unmatched junction bases: 9. CDR1 MDHEN and CDR2 SYDVKM come from the germline V gene. In nucleotides, the CDR3 is TGTGCCAGCAGCCGGGCCCGGGACAGGGTCTATGGCTACACCTTC. Its protein is CASSRARDRVYGYTF.

The chain joins TRBV19 to TRBJ2-5; no reliable D call. The CDR3 has 15 residues. Germline V gene lookup returns CDR1 LNHDA and CDR2 SQIVND (reference sequence). Trimming removed 3 bases from V and 4 bases from J, with 15 bases in between. For the CDR3, the DNA is TGTGCCAGTAGTATCCAAGGAAATTTGGGAGAGACCCAGTACTTC. It codes for CASSIQGNLGETQYF.

For this clone: A read error may produce the germline difference seen at one junction end. The gene calls are TRBV19 and TRBJ2-1, with 8 bases matching TRBD2. The CDR3 has 17 amino acids. Germline CDR1 is LNHDA and CDR2 is SQIVND (reference sequence). This CDR3 is CASTIRLGLAGYNEQFF. The CDR3 nucleotides are TGTGCCAGTACTATACGGTTGGGGCTAGCGGGTTACAATGAGCAGTTCTTC. The full variable domain, in which reference TRBV19 and TRBJ2-1 provide the parts outside the CDR3, is DGGITQSPKYLFRKEGQNVTLSCEQNLNHDAMYWYRQDPGQGLRLIYYSQIVNDFQKGDIAEGYSVSREKKESFPLTVTSAQKNPTAFYLCASTIRLGLAGYNEQFFGPGTRLTVL.

The V and J genes are TRBV18 and TRBJ2-3; D possibly corresponds to TRBD2 (7 bases). Trimming took off 6 bases at V and 0 bases at J, with 13 bases between the two ends. The CDR3 sequence is 15 residues long. Germline V gene lookup returns CDR1 KGHSH and CDR2 LQKENI. CDR3 sequence reads: CASSSGGGSTDTQYF. The CDR3 region has the DNA TGTGCCAGCTCGTCGGGGGGCGGCAGCACAGATACGCAGTATTTT.

This clone was seen a few times. The chain employs TRBV30 and TRBJ1-1; 10 nucleotides line up with TRBD1. The CDR3 contains 15 residues. The V gene end was trimmed by 8 bases and the J gene end by 0 bases; junction bases not matched to a gene: 9. Germline values: CDR1 GTSNPN, CDR2 SVGIG (reference sequence). The CDR3 nucleotides are TGTGCCAGGACCGGGACAGGGGACATGAACACTGAAGCTTTCTTT. This sequence encodes CARTGTGDMNTEAFF.

There are a few counts of this clone. The V call is TRBV18, the J call TRBJ2-5; 8 nucleotides line up with TRBD1. The J call could be wrong; TRBJ2-7 is a better fit for the DNA end. Germline V gives CDR1 KGHSH, CDR2 LQKENI. The CDR3 consists of 15 residues. DNA for the CDR3: TGTGCCAGCTCACCAACCGGGACAGGTAAATACGAGCAGTACTTC. It translates to CASSPTGTGKYEQYF.

The V and J genes are TRBV5-6 and TRBJ1-1, with D perhaps TRBD1 (5 bases). This CDR3 contains 16 residues. Looked up from germline, CDR1 is SGHDT and CDR2 is YYEEEE. V shed 0 bases and J shed 10 bases, with 22 bases lying between them. The CDR3 loop reads CASSLAGFSQQERAFF. CDR3 DNA sequence: TGTGCCAGCAGCTTGGCCGGGTTCAGCCAACAGGAGAGAGCTTTCTTT.

The chain recombines TRBV28 with TRBJ1-3, with D hard to call. Germline assignment: CDR1 MDHEN and CDR2 SYDVKM. Deletions cut 7 bases from V and 1 base from J, with 5 bases between. The CDR3 is 12 residues long. The CDR3 loop reads CASKSSGNTIYF. The CDR3 coding sequence is TGTGCCAGCAAATCATCTGGAAACACCATATATTTT.

The chain carries TRBV6-6 and TRBJ2-7, with D perhaps matching TRBD1 (6 bases). This CDR3 is 14 amino acids long. Germline V gene sequence: CDR1 MNHNY, CDR2 SVGAGI (reference sequence). V gave up 5 bases and J gave up 3 bases, with 14 bases separating them. The CDR3 coding sequence is TGTGCCAGCAGTACAGGGAAAGGGGGCTACGAGCAGTACTTC. The encoded protein is CASSTGKGGYEQYF.

This clone was counted a few times. This chain links TRBV4-3 with TRBJ2-4, with no clear D. V gave up 0 bases and J gave up 9 bases, with 15 bases separating them. This CDR3 is built from 15 residues. From germline, CDR1 is LGHNA and CDR2 YSLEER. The CDR3 nucleotides are TGCGCCAGCAGCCAAGATCGGGCACATACAGTCATTCAGTACTTC. Amino acids: CASSQDRAHTVIQYF.